A selection of T cell receptor beta chains follows, all from one sample in a study of T cells expressing NK-cell markers. One entry per CDR3 protein, without DNA, is what TCRdb gives after re-calling the 5' RACE reads. This repertoire includes some 450,000 distinct CDR3 sequences. Sequenced sample: blood T cells: a sorted CD56 or NKG2C T cell subset, CD4+ or CD8+ T cells, or bulk PBMC T cells (not recorded which). The receptors shown here come from a woman aged 18 to 75 in good health. Each CDR3 is given with its conserved first and last residue. The order of the fields is J gene, V gene, CDR3 protein.

j_gene: TRBJ2-3; v_gene: TRBV2; CDR3aa: CASASGSSTDTQYF
j_gene: TRBJ2-7; v_gene: TRBV7-2; CDR3aa: CSVRGFVGEQYF
j_gene: TRBJ2-7; v_gene: TRBV28; CDR3aa: CVSSFGWTGISYEQYF
j_gene: TRBJ2-3; v_gene: TRBV14; CDR3aa: CASSRFNTDTQYF
j_gene: TRBJ1-3; v_gene: TRBV20-1; CDR3aa: CSALDSNSGNTIYF
j_gene: TRBJ2-1; v_gene: TRBV5-6; CDR3aa: CASSTTGGNEQFF
j_gene: TRBJ1-5; v_gene: TRBV9; CDR3aa: CASAAGESSNQPQHF
j_gene: TRBJ2-7; v_gene: TRBV6-5; CDR3aa: CASSYSTWAYEQYF
j_gene: TRBJ2-3; v_gene: TRBV3-1; CDR3aa: CASSQARTGTFTDTQYF
j_gene: TRBJ1-1; v_gene: TRBV7-3; CDR3aa: CASSVSSTNTEAFF
j_gene: TRBJ2-1; v_gene: TRBV7-3; CDR3aa: CASSLSLAVYNEQFF
j_gene: TRBJ2-2; v_gene: TRBV15; CDR3aa: CATSRGGRGTGELFF
j_gene: TRBJ2-2; v_gene: TRBV20-1; CDR3aa: CSAPGTFNTGELFF
j_gene: TRBJ1-6; v_gene: TRBV7-2; CDR3aa: CASSLGPGDSPLHF
j_gene: TRBJ1-1; v_gene: TRBV12-3/TRBV12-4; CDR3aa: CASSFRGIGTEAFF
j_gene: TRBJ2-1; v_gene: TRBV28; CDR3aa: CASSTMLVTTYNEQFF
j_gene: TRBJ2-7; v_gene: TRBV6-5; CDR3aa: CASSTIDYEQYF
j_gene: TRBJ2-3; v_gene: TRBV7-2; CDR3aa: CASSAAPSGPGQYF
j_gene: TRBJ2-5; v_gene: TRBV20-1; CDR3aa: CSAPGQGRETQYF
j_gene: TRBJ2-3; v_gene: TRBV20-1; CDR3aa: CSPSASRGVLTDTQYF
j_gene: TRBJ1-6; v_gene: TRBV5-1; CDR3aa: CASSTKPRGDSPLHF
j_gene: TRBJ2-3; v_gene: TRBV20-1; CDR3aa: CSARRPLAGDADTQYF